The 30 T cell receptor beta chains listed next were all sequenced from one sample in a study of Ad26.COV2.S vaccination and SARS-CoV-2 variants. Treatment here: roughly 19 received Ad26.COV2.S at low or high dose, single or two shots; several received placebo; per-sample allocation not given. Sampling happened 63 days after the first vaccine or placebo injection. Here immunoSEQ multiplex PCR was the method, and the copy in TCRdb shows in-frame clones only, minus some. In the table there are over 200,000 clones, approximately 87% of which are singletons. The source material was peripheral blood, sampled in a trial of Ad26.COV2.S vaccine versus placebo. The receptors were gathered from a person aged 18-65 years who received the Ad26.COV2.S COVID-19 vaccine or a placebo.

The chain has TRBV9 and TRBJ2-1; 9 bases line up with TRBD1. The germline CDR1 and CDR2 sequences are SGDLS and YYNGEE. V was clipped by 1 base and J by 4 bases; unmatched bases: 9. This CDR3 has 17 residues. The CDR3 sequence: CASSVRGTGTGYNEQFF. In nucleotides, the CDR3 is TGTGCCAGCAGCGTAAGAGGGACCGGGACAGGGTACAATGAGCAGTTCTTC.

The chain has TRBV7-9 and TRBJ1-1; perhaps TRBD1 as D (5 bases). Germline values: CDR1 SEHNR, CDR2 FQNEAQ (reference sequence). The CDR3 runs to 14 residues. The V end was cut by 0 bases, the J end by 2 bases, with 7 bases between. CDR3 nucleotide sequence: TGTGCCAGCAGCTTAGCGGGGGGTAACACTGAAGCTTTCTTT. It is translated as CASSLAGGNTEAFF.

This rearrangement joins TRBV24-1 to TRBJ2-1; the match to TRBD2 covers 10 bases. This CDR3 comprises 18 residues. The junction had 7 bases not matched to a gene; V was cut back by 2 bases and J by 1 base. CDR1 and CDR2 from the germline V gene are KGHDR and SFDVKD. DNA of the CDR3: TGTGCCACCAGTGATTCTACGAGCGGGGGGGCTTCCTACAATGAGCAGTTCTTC. As protein: CATSDSTSGGASYNEQFF.

The CDR3 DNA sequence: TGTGCCAGCGGGGGGACGGCGAACACTGAAGCTTTCTTT. This gives the protein CASGGTANTEAFF. The rearrangement uses TRBV27 and TRBJ1-1; a possible D gene is TRBD1 (5 bases). Germline CDR1 and CDR2: MNHEY and SMNVEV (reference sequence). The CDR3 totals 13 residues. The V gene lost 8 bases and the J gene lost 1 base, with 11 bases spanning the gap.

The chain uses TRBV11-3 and TRBJ2-1; a possible D gene is TRBD1 (6 bases). V lost 5 bases, J lost 3 bases, and 14 bases lay in between. Germline CDR1 and CDR2: SGHNT and YENEEA. There are 15 residues in the CDR3. The CDR3 DNA follows: TGTGCCAGCAGCAACAACCGGGACAACTACAATGAGCAGTTCTTC. This gives the protein CASSNNRDNYNEQFF.

The CDR3 protein is CASSSVVAGNTGELFF. The CDR3, as DNA: TGTGCCAGCAGTTCCGTAGTAGCGGGGAACACCGGGGAGCTGTTTTTT. The rearrangement uses TRBV14 and TRBJ2-2; 7 bases line up with TRBD2. The V gene end was trimmed by 6 bases and the J gene end by 1 base; junction bases not matched to a gene: 8. The CDR3 totals 16 residues. The germline V gene has CDR1 SGHDN and CDR2 FVKESK.

The J gene is TRBJ1-5, the V gene TRBV6-2 or TRBV6-3; 10 nucleotides align to TRBD1. The germline CDR1 and CDR2 sequences are MNHEY and SVGEGT. The V and J ends lost 6 bases and 0 bases, in that order; junction bases with no gene match: 5. CDR3 length: 16 residues. The CDR3 here is CASSRDRGPSNQPQHF. DNA for the CDR3: TGTGCCAGCAGCCGCGACAGGGGGCCTAGCAATCAGCCCCAGCATTTT.

V gene TRBV7-6 combines with J gene TRBJ2-7; perhaps TRBD1 as D (6 bases). CDR3 length: 15 residues. Germline lookup yields CDR1 SGHVS and CDR2 FNYEAQ. V was shortened by 3 bases and J by 2 bases, with 14 bases between the two germline ends. CDR3 sequence: CASSLTDSATYEQYF. The CDR3 region has the DNA TGTGCCAGCAGCTTGACGGACAGTGCTACCTACGAGCAGTACTTC.

This clone was counted only a few times. The J gene is TRBJ1-6, the V gene TRBV27, with D tentatively TRBD1 (5 bases). CDR3 length: 16 residues. The ends were cut back, 6 bases at V and 6 bases at J, with 18 bases in the middle. The germline V gene encodes CDR1 MNHEY and CDR2 SMNVEV (reference sequence). CDR3: CASSLAGPGFNSPLHF. The CDR3 DNA follows: TGTGCCAGCAGCCTAGCAGGGCCCGGGTTTAATTCACCCCTCCACTTT.

The chain recombines TRBV6-5 with TRBJ2-1, with 8 bases that match TRBD2. CDR1 MNHEY and CDR2 SVGAGI come from the germline V gene. The CDR3 is 15 amino acids. After removal of 2 bases from V and 9 bases from J, the junction contained 9 bases not matched to a gene. This CDR3 reads CASSYPSGTRSEQFF. In nucleotides, the CDR3 is TGTGCCAGCAGTTACCCCTCCGGGACTAGAAGTGAGCAGTTCTTC.

This rearrangement joins TRBV7-2 to TRBJ2-1; 8 positions match TRBD2. The CDR3 runs to 15 residues. Germline CDR1 SGHTA, CDR2 FQGNSA. V was clipped by 5 bases and J by 4 bases; unmatched bases: 7. The CDR3 DNA sequence: TGTGCCAGCAGCCCCAGACGGGGGGGGTACAATGAGCAGTTCTTC. Amino acids: CASSPRRGGYNEQFF. The full variable domain, with the rest looked up from reference TRBV7-2 and TRBJ2-1, is GAGVSQSPSNKVTEKGKDVELRCDPISGHTALYWYRQSLGQGLEFLIYFQGNSAPDKSGLPSDRFSAERTGGSVSTLTIQRTQQEDSAVYLCASSPRRGGYNEQFFGPGTRLTVL.

CDR3 DNA: TGCGCCAGCAGTGAGGGGCTAGCGGGGGTAGAGCATGAGCAGTTCTTC. Translated: CASSEGLAGVEHEQFF. This chain connects TRBV10-1 to TRBJ2-1, with 10 bases that match TRBD2. The J segment lost 8 bases and the V segment lost 2 bases, leaving 9 bases of the junction unmatched. Germline CDR1 is WNHNN and CDR2 is SYGVQD (reference sequence). CDR3 length: 16 residues.

This clone was detected a few times. V is TRBV28 and J is TRBJ1-5; D might be TRBD1 (5 bases). The CDR3 runs 14 residues. Trimming shortened V by 7 bases and J by 4 bases, and 14 bases separated the two germline ends. Germline CDR1 and CDR2: MDHEN and SYDVKM. The CDR3 here is CASITGVGNQPQHF. In DNA, the CDR3 is TGTGCCAGCATTACGGGGGTTGGGAATCAGCCCCAGCATTTT.

The chain joins TRBV7-6 to TRBJ2-1; 9 bases map to TRBD1. The V and J ends lost 5 bases and 3 bases, in that order; junction bases with no gene match: 5. Germline V gene lookup returns CDR1 SGHVS and CDR2 FNYEAQ. The CDR3 consists of 15 residues. This CDR3 reads CASSAGTGSYNEQFF. CDR3 bases: TGTGCCAGCAGCGCCGGGACAGGGAGCTACAATGAGCAGTTCTTC.

The genes are TRBV6-5 and TRBJ2-3; D may be TRBD2 (6 bases). The CDR3 has 14 amino acids. Per the germline V gene, CDR1 is MNHEY and CDR2 is SVGAGI. The V end lost 4 bases, the J end lost 0 bases, and 8 bases lay between the germline ends. CDR3 residues: CASSFGLSTDTQYF. The DNA for the CDR3 is TGTGCCAGCAGTTTTGGACTAAGCACAGATACGCAGTATTTT.

The CDR3: CASSQQGANQPQHF. As DNA, the CDR3 is TGTGCCAGCAGTCAACAGGGGGCGAATCAGCCCCAGCATTTT. This chain uses TRBV7-2 with TRBJ1-5; 9 bases are shared with TRBD1. Germline V gives CDR1 SGHTA, CDR2 FQGNSA. Trimming removed 6 bases from V and 4 bases from J; junction bases left unmatched: 4. This CDR3 comprises 14 residues.

This chain connects TRBV12-3 or TRBV12-4 to TRBJ1-5; D remains ambiguous. The CDR3 runs 13 residues. Trimming shortened V by 6 bases and J by 1 base, and 7 bases separated the two germline ends. CDR3 nucleotide sequence: TGTGCCAGCAGCACCCAAAGCAATCAGCCCCAGCATTTT. It is translated as CASSTQSNQPQHF.

The chain combines TRBV12-5 with TRBJ1-1; D ambiguous. Germline assignment: CDR1 LGHNT and CDR2 FRNRAP. Trimming took 7 bases from V and 1 from J, leaving 22 bases between them. The CDR3 extends over 17 amino acids. This CDR3 reads CASANGESLVWNTEAFF. Here the CDR3 DNA reads TGTGCTAGTGCCAATGGGGAGTCTTTAGTATGGAACACTGAAGCTTTCTTT.

The chain carries TRBV19 and TRBJ2-7; no reliable D call. Germline lookup yields CDR1 LNHDA and CDR2 SQIVND (reference sequence). The CDR3 is 16 amino acids. V was trimmed by 7 bases and J by 1 base, leaving 20 bases between them. Here the CDR3 DNA reads TGTGCCAGTACCGATTCCGTTGGTAAAGGTTCCTACGAGCAGTACTTC. Encoded protein: CASTDSVGKGSYEQYF. The whole variable domain, filled in from reference TRBV19 and TRBJ2-7, reads DGGITQSPKYLFRKEGQNVTLSCEQNLNHDAMYWYRQDPGQGLRLIYYSQIVNDFQKGDIAEGYSVSREKKESFPLTVTSAQKNPTAFYLCASTDSVGKGSYEQYFGPGTRLTVT.

This clone showed up just a few times. V and J are TRBV2 and TRBJ1-6; maybe TRBD1 (6 bases). This CDR3 spans 14 amino acids. V was trimmed by 8 bases and J by 7 bases, leaving 15 bases between them. Germline V gives CDR1 SNHLY, CDR2 FYNNEI. CDR3 sequence: CASGYKGGNSPLHF. Here the CDR3 DNA reads TGTGCCAGCGGGTATAAGGGGGGCAATTCACCCCTCCACTTT.

The J gene is TRBJ2-3, the V gene TRBV7-9, with a weak D call TRBD1 (5 bases). Deletions cut 5 bases from V and 10 bases from J, with 10 bases between. Germline lookup yields CDR1 SEHNR and CDR2 FQNEAQ (reference sequence). The CDR3 spans 11 residues. CDR3 residues: CASSGAPPQYF. CDR3 DNA sequence: TGTGCCAGCAGCGGGGCCCCTCCGCAGTATTTT. Combining the CDR3 with reference TRBV7-9 and TRBJ2-3 gives the whole variable domain DTGVSQNPRHKITKRGQNVTFRCDPISEHNRLYWYRQTLGQGPEFLTYFQNEAQLEKSRLLSDRFSAERPKGSFSTLEIQRTEQGDSAMYLCASSGAPPQYFGPGTRLTVL.

The V call is TRBV12-3 or TRBV12-4, the J call TRBJ2-5, with 7 bases that match TRBD1. This CDR3 region has 13 residues. The trim removed 6 bases at V and 3 bases at J, leaving 4 bases unmatched. The chain's CDR3 is CASSLTGKETQYF. The CDR3 DNA reads TGTGCCAGCAGCTTGACAGGGAAAGAGACCCAGTACTTC.

The chain is built from TRBV28 and TRBJ1-1, with D possibly matching TRBD1 (6 bases). The germline CDR1 and CDR2 sequences are MDHEN and SYDVKM. The V gene lost 7 bases and the J gene lost 5 bases, with 14 bases spanning the gap. This CDR3 spans 13 amino acids. The CDR3 here is CASTGVPWTEAFF. CDR3 sequence (DNA): TGTGCCAGCACAGGGGTTCCATGGACTGAAGCTTTCTTT.

This chain joins TRBV29-1 and TRBJ2-1; no clear D gene. The V gene's germline CDR1 is SQVTM and CDR2 ANQGSEA. CDR3 length: 12 residues. Between the trimmed V and J ends, which lost 7 bases and 7 bases, there was a span of 14 bases. CDR3 protein: CSEPTGPNEQFF. In DNA form, the CDR3 reads TGCAGCGAACCGACCGGCCCTAATGAGCAGTTCTTC.

At least ten counts were recorded for this clone. J is TRBJ1-5 and V is TRBV7-9, with 10 bases lining up with TRBD1. CDR3 length equals 15 residues. The J segment lost 6 bases and the V segment lost 4 bases, leaving 6 bases of the junction unmatched. Germline CDR1 and CDR2: SEHNR and FQNEAQ (reference sequence). The CDR3 reads CASSSETGGVQPQHF. The CDR3 region has the DNA TGTGCCAGCAGCTCGGAGACAGGGGGCGTTCAGCCCCAGCATTTT.

The chain recombines TRBV18 with TRBJ2-7; a possible D gene is TRBD2 (7 bases). V lost 2 bases to trimming and J lost 7 bases, with 15 bases between them. The CDR3 extends over 14 amino acids. Germline-derived CDR1 and CDR2 are KGHSH and LQKENI. The CDR3 spells CASSPSGTFGEQYF. The DNA for the CDR3 is TGTGCCAGCTCACCAAGCGGGACATTCGGGGAGCAGTACTTC.

This clone was recorded once. V usage is TRBV4-3 and J usage is TRBJ2-2, with unresolved D. The germline gives CDR1 LGHNA, CDR2 YSLEER. The V and J ends lost 1 base and 3 bases respectively, with 9 bases between them. The CDR3 consists of 15 residues. CDR3 region: CASSQVAGDTGELFF. CDR3 coding DNA: TGCGCCAGCAGCCAAGTCGCTGGGGACACCGGGGAGCTGTTTTTT.

The gene calls are TRBV7-2 and TRBJ1-3; no clear D gene. The germline V gene has CDR1 SGHTA and CDR2 FQGNSA. The CDR3 covers 16 residues. V lost 5 bases to trimming and J lost 0 bases, with 14 bases between them. CDR3 nucleotide sequence: TGTGCCAGCAGCCAAACGAGGCCGATCTCTGGAAACACCATATATTTT. Its protein is CASSQTRPISGNTIYF.

The chain uses TRBV10-3 and TRBJ1-6; 8 bases are shared with TRBD1. The CDR3 covers 15 residues. Germline V gives CDR1 ENHRY, CDR2 SYGVKD. The V segment lost 6 bases and the J segment 7 bases; nucleotides outside the gene matches: 8. CDR3 sequence: CAIRDQGAVNSPLHF. The CDR3 DNA sequence: TGTGCCATCAGAGACCAGGGGGCTGTGAATTCACCCCTCCACTTT.

The chain uses TRBV6-4 and TRBJ1-6; 8 bases agree with TRBD1. CDR3 size: 14 residues. Germline V gene lookup returns CDR1 MRHNA and CDR2 SNTAGT. V lost 6 bases and J lost 5; bases outside the gene matches: 3. DNA of the CDR3: TGTGCCAGCAGGGACAGGGCGCATAATTCACCCCTCCACTTT. Translation gives CASRDRAHNSPLHF.